Below, 30 T cell receptor beta chains from the same sample are listed, as sequenced in a study of blood T cell repertoires in COVID-19 (dated by TCRdb to about 2020). The receptor library was made with the immunoSEQ multiplex PCR assay. TCRdb took over this immuneACCESS table, retaining in-frame rearrangements with V and J assigned. Such tables are incomplete; in checked studies, under half of the missing clones stem from an unresolved V gene, and the remainder is unexplained. Counted in this sample were fewer than 400,000 clones; about 87% of them appeared once. The ten biggest clones cover around 9.3% of the sample. Sequenced: PBMCs or T cells enriched from blood (not recorded which). The receptors were sampled from a woman between 45 and 65 years old who had recovered from COVID-19.

The CDR3 reads CASTAGPGFYF. Written as DNA, the CDR3 is TGTGCCAGCACCGCGGGGCCAGGCTTCTATTTT. The V and J genes are TRBV27 and TRBJ2-3, with D perhaps TRBD2 (6 bases). The V gene lost 7 bases and the J gene lost 15 bases, with 17 bases spanning the gap. This CDR3 contains 11 residues. Germline V CDR1 and CDR2: MNHEY, SMNVEV (reference sequence).

The V gene is TRBV19, the J gene TRBJ1-5, with D unresolved. CDR3 length equals 18 residues. The V end lost 0 bases, the J end lost 2 bases, and 17 bases lay between the germline ends. Looked up from germline, CDR1 is LNHDA and CDR2 is SQIVND (reference sequence). The CDR3 reads CASSIDHGWRKGNQPQHF. CDR3 sequence (DNA): TGTGCCAGTAGTATAGATCACGGGTGGCGGAAGGGCAATCAGCCCCAGCATTTT.

The rearrangement joins TRBV5-1 to TRBJ1-1; D uncertain. The CDR3 covers 15 residues. Germline CDR1 reads SGHRS; CDR2 reads YFSETQ. Trimming shortened V by 3 bases and J by 2 bases, and 14 bases separated the two germline ends. CDR3 protein: CASSSPSEGNTEAFF. The DNA of the CDR3 is TGCGCCAGCAGCTCTCCCAGCGAGGGTAACACTGAAGCTTTCTTT.

The chain uses TRBV5-1 and TRBJ2-3, with D possibly matching TRBD2 (5 bases). The CDR3 covers 15 residues. V lost 1 base, J lost 4 bases, and 13 bases lay in between. In germline, CDR1 is SGHRS, CDR2 YFSETQ. CDR3 protein: CASSLRGVGPDTQYF. CDR3 DNA sequence: TGCGCCAGCAGCTTGCGGGGTGTCGGTCCAGATACGCAGTATTTT.

The V and J genes are TRBV27 and TRBJ1-2; D is unclear. The CDR3 has 13 residues. CDR1 and CDR2 (germline): MNHEY, SMNVEV (reference sequence). Trimming shortened V by 0 bases and J by 7 bases, and 9 bases separated the two germline ends. The CDR3 sequence is CASSLSRFSGYTF. The CDR3 DNA reads as TGTGCCAGCAGTTTATCGAGGTTTTCTGGCTACACCTTC.

The chain joins TRBV4-1 to TRBJ1-2, with D possibly matching TRBD1 (5 bases). The CDR3 consists of 15 residues. The ends were cut back, 4 bases at V and 4 bases at J, with 16 bases in the middle. Germline loops: CDR1 MGHRA, CDR2 YSYEKL. The DNA of the CDR3 is TGCGCCAGCAGCCGCCAGGGAGGGATTCTCTATGGCTACACCTTC. This translates into CASSRQGGILYGYTF.

V is TRBV19 and J is TRBJ1-5; D remains unclear. Trimming cost V 3 bases and J 4 bases, with 13 bases left between them. This CDR3 spans 15 amino acids. The germline V gene encodes CDR1 LNHDA and CDR2 SQIVND (reference sequence). The DNA of the CDR3 is TGTGCCAGTAGTATCTTGGCGGGCACAAATCAGCCCCAGCATTTT. The encoded protein is CASSILAGTNQPQHF.

The CDR3 nucleotides are TGTGCCCCAACCCGGACAGTCTCCTACGAGCAGTACTTC. This translates into CAPTRTVSYEQYF. This chain connects TRBV21-1 to TRBJ2-7; TRBD1, the D gene given by the table, was not confirmed from the DNA. TRBV21-1 counts as a pseudogene. The CDR3 consists of 13 residues.

The V and J genes are TRBV10-3 and TRBJ2-1, with a tentative D call TRBD1 (6 bases). Per germline, CDR1 ENHRY and CDR2 SYGVKD. This CDR3 is 14 amino acids long. Trimming stripped 6 bases from V and 7 bases from J, with 16 bases between. The CDR3 sequence is CAISDLGARNEQFF. The CDR3 nucleotides read TGTGCCATCAGCGACCTGGGGGCCCGGAATGAGCAGTTCTTC.

This chain uses TRBV4-1 with TRBJ1-4; 10 bases fit TRBD1. With V trimmed by 4 bases and J by 7 bases, 12 bases remained unmatched. The CDR3 is made up of 17 amino acids. Germline CDR1 and CDR2: MGHRA and YSYEKL. The CDR3 DNA reads as TGCGCCAGCAGCCGACTTGACAGGGGGCCCGGGGCTGAAAAACTGTTTTTT. Its translation: CASSRLDRGPGAEKLFF.

This rearrangement joins TRBV30 to TRBJ2-1, with TRBD1 matching over 7 bases. Trimming took 4 bases from V and 1 from J; bases not matched to a gene: 4. CDR1 is GTSNPN and CDR2 is SVGIG in the germline V gene (reference sequence). This CDR3 has 14 residues. The chain's CDR3 is CAWTQGFSYNEQFF. CDR3 DNA sequence: TGTGCCTGGACACAGGGGTTTTCCTACAATGAGCAGTTCTTC. The entire variable domain, with the rest obtained from reference TRBV30 and TRBJ2-1, is as follows: SQTIHQWPATLVQPVGSPLSLECTVEGTSNPNLYWYRQAAGRGLQLLFYSVGIGQISSEVPQNLSASRPQDRQFILSSKKLLLSDSGFYLCAWTQGFSYNEQFFGPGTRLTVL.

The genes are TRBV5-1 and TRBJ1-3; no clear D. The CDR3 runs to 12 residues. The germline V and J ends were trimmed by 4 bases and 4 bases, with 6 bases remaining between them. CDR1 is SGHRS, CDR2 YFSETQ, per germline. CDR3 DNA: TGCGCCAGCAGCCAAGAGGGAAACACCATATATTTT. It translates to CASSQEGNTIYF.

The chain uses TRBV28 and TRBJ2-5; 10 positions agree with TRBD1. The CDR3 contains 16 residues. Germline CDR1 is MDHEN and CDR2 is SYDVKM. The ends lost 5 bases at V and 4 bases at J; junction bases unmatched: 10. CDR3 nucleotides: TGTGCCAGCAGTACAGCCGGGACAGGGGATCGAGAGACCCAGTACTTC. Translated, it gives CASSTAGTGDRETQYF.

The chain has TRBV19 and TRBJ2-5; D perhaps matches TRBD1 (6 bases). The length of the CDR3 is 12 residues. V lost 6 bases to trimming and J lost 5 bases, with 10 bases between them. Germline V gene data show CDR1 as LNHDA and CDR2 as SQIVND (reference sequence). The CDR3 nucleotides are TGTGCCAGTAGGGGGACATGGGAGACCCAGTACTTC. Protein product: CASRGTWETQYF.

V usage is TRBV11-2 and J usage is TRBJ2-7, with D unclear. Trimming removed 4 bases from V and 9 bases from J, with 13 bases in between. Germline lookup yields CDR1 SGHAT and CDR2 FQNNGV. The CDR3 contains 12 residues. The CDR3 sequence is CASSSALPGQYF. The CDR3 DNA is TGTGCCAGCAGCTCCGCTCTGCCGGGGCAGTACTTC.

J is TRBJ1-3 and V is TRBV30; the D gene is possibly TRBD1 (5 bases). V lost 5 bases, J lost 0 bases, and 29 bases lay in between. CDR3 length equals 20 residues. Germline assignment: CDR1 GTSNPN and CDR2 SVGIG (reference sequence). CDR3 DNA: TGTGCCTGGGCTTACAGGTCCCTCACTACCTTGAGACTCTCTGGAAACACCATATATTTT. It is translated as CAWAYRSLTTLRLSGNTIYF.

This clone was counted many times. The V call is TRBV5-5, the J call TRBJ1-5; 7 positions match TRBD1. The length of the CDR3 is 12 residues. Trimming took 4 bases from V and 9 from J; bases not matched to a gene: 4. In germline, CDR1 is SGHKS, CDR2 YYEKEE (reference sequence). The CDR3, as DNA: TGTGCCAGCAGCGAGACAGGGAGGCCCCAGCATTTT. Translation gives CASSETGRPQHF.

In this sample, this clone turned up a few times. This chain uses TRBV24-1 with TRBJ2-3, with TRBD2 matching 8 bases. The CDR3 is 14 amino acids. The J segment lost 5 bases and the V segment lost 4 bases, leaving 4 bases of the junction unmatched. Germline-derived CDR1 and CDR2 are KGHDR and SFDVKD. Here the CDR3 DNA reads TGTGCCACCAGTGAAGCGGGGGTTGGAGATACGCAGTATTTT. Residues: CATSEAGVGDTQYF.

The rearrangement links TRBV7-2 to TRBJ1-2; D unresolved. The CDR3 totals 12 residues. Germline assignment: CDR1 SGHTA and CDR2 FQGNSA. Trimming removed 3 bases at V and 5 bases at J, with 7 bases between. CDR3: CASSFSRYGYTF. In nucleotides, the CDR3 is TGTGCCAGCAGCTTCTCGAGATATGGCTACACCTTC.

The chain recombines TRBV5-6 with TRBJ1-2; 9 bases match TRBD1. This CDR3 has 15 amino acids. Germline-derived CDR1 and CDR2 are SGHDT and YYEEEE. The J segment lost 4 bases and the V segment lost 4 bases, leaving 8 bases of the junction unmatched. The CDR3 region has the DNA TGTGCCAGCAGCGGGGGACAGGGCCATTTCTATGGCTACACCTTC. This encodes CASSGGQGHFYGYTF.

This clone came up many times. The CDR3 loop reads CATRDRDTGTNKNIQYF. CDR3 nucleotide sequence: TGTGCCACCAGGGACCGGGACACAGGAACTAACAAAAACATTCAGTACTTC. The chain couples TRBV19 to TRBJ2-4; possible D gene TRBD1, 6 bases. CDR3 length equals 17 residues. V gave up 10 bases and J gave up 3 bases, with 25 bases separating them. CDR1 and CDR2 (germline): LNHDA, SQIVND (reference sequence). The variable domain in full, completed from reference TRBV19 and TRBJ2-4, reads DGGITQSPKYLFRKEGQNVTLSCEQNLNHDAMYWYRQDPGQGLRLIYYSQIVNDFQKGDIAEGYSVSREKKESFPLTVTSAQKNPTAFYLCATRDRDTGTNKNIQYFGAGTRLSVL.

This sequence joins TRBV27 and TRBJ1-2, with D perhaps TRBD1 (5 bases). The CDR3 totals 12 residues. Trimming cost V 7 bases and J 8 bases, with 14 bases left between them. The germline V gene encodes CDR1 MNHEY and CDR2 SMNVEV (reference sequence). CDR3 residues: CASTSGGTGYTF. The DNA for the CDR3 is TGTGCCAGCACCTCGGGGGGGACGGGCTACACCTTC.

DNA of the CDR3: TGCAGCGTCTATGGCTACACCTTC. Protein product: CSVYGYTF. This rearrangement joins TRBV20-1 to TRBJ1-2; no reliable D call. CDR3 length equals 8 residues. Germline-derived CDR1 and CDR2 are DFQATT and SNEGSKA (reference sequence).

The V call is TRBV2, the J call TRBJ1-2; 9 positions agree with TRBD1. This CDR3 comprises 15 residues. With 7 bases clipped from V and 5 bases from J, the junction kept 11 bases outside the gene matches. Germline CDR1 SNHLY, CDR2 FYNNEI. The CDR3 region is CASNRQGVGSYGYTF. DNA of the CDR3: TGTGCCAGCAACAGACAGGGGGTAGGGTCATATGGCTACACCTTC.

The V call is TRBV27, the J call TRBJ1-2; TRBD1 might be the D (6 bases). The CDR3 contains 16 residues. The germline CDR1 and CDR2 sequences are MNHEY and SMNVEV (reference sequence). The V end was cut by 5 bases, the J end by 0 bases, with 16 bases between. The CDR3 DNA reads as TGTGCCAGCAGTCGTTTCCAGGACAGAGCTAACTATGGCTACACCTTC. Amino acids: CASSRFQDRANYGYTF.

V and J are TRBV19 and TRBJ2-7, with D possibly matching TRBD1 (5 bases). This CDR3 is 14 amino acids long. Germline values: CDR1 LNHDA, CDR2 SQIVND (reference sequence). V lost 3 bases and J lost 2, with 11 bases in between. The CDR3 DNA follows: TGTGCCAGTAGTATTTCAGGGTCCACCTACGAGCAGTACTTC. This gives the protein CASSISGSTYEQYF.

The genes are TRBV7-9 and TRBJ1-4, with TRBD1 matching 9 bases. J was trimmed by 4 bases and V by 5 bases; bases with no gene match: 5. Germline V gene lookup returns CDR1 SEHNR and CDR2 FQNEAQ (reference sequence). The CDR3 is made up of 15 amino acids. The CDR3 DNA is TGTGCCAGCAGCCGGGGGACAGGGTTTAATGAAAAACTGTTTTTT. Translated: CASSRGTGFNEKLFF. Complete variable domain (other parts from reference TRBV7-9 and TRBJ1-4): DTGVSQNPRHKITKRGQNVTFRCDPISEHNRLYWYRQTLGQGPEFLTYFQNEAQLEKSRLLSDRFSAERPKGSFSTLEIQRTEQGDSAMYLCASSRGTGFNEKLFFGSGTQLSVL.

The chain is built from TRBV11-2 and TRBJ1-6; TRBD1 matches at 7 bases. The CDR3 sequence is 15 residues long. Per germline, CDR1 SGHAT and CDR2 FQNNGV. The V gene end was trimmed by 3 bases and the J gene end by 9 bases; junction bases not matched to a gene: 8. The CDR3: CASSFGGGTSSPLHF. CDR3 coding DNA: TGTGCCAGCAGCTTTGGAGGGGGCACGAGTTCACCCCTCCACTTT.

This clone was picked up one time. The CDR3 is CASSLSGFGTDTQYF. The CDR3 DNA is TGTGCCAGCAGCTTGTCGGGATTTGGCACAGATACGCAGTATTTT. The chain employs TRBV5-5 and TRBJ2-3; D is possibly TRBD2 (5 bases). The CDR3 is made up of 15 amino acids. Germline lookup yields CDR1 SGHKS and CDR2 YYEKEE (reference sequence). Trimming stripped 1 base from V and 1 base from J, with 10 bases between.

V gene TRBV15 combines with J gene TRBJ2-1; 7 positions match TRBD1. J gave up 5 bases and V 4 bases, and 8 bases lay outside the gene matches. Germline V gene data show CDR1 as LNHNV and CDR2 as YYDKDF (reference sequence). The CDR3 extends over 15 amino acids. DNA for the CDR3: TGTGCCACCAGCACCTTTTCCAGGGGGAACAATGAGCAGTTCTTC. Translating gives CATSTFSRGNNEQFF.